This TCR beta chain was identified during a study of CD8 T cells in ankylosing spondylitis. Study-level findings and limits: CD8+ disease-linked clones were present at relatively low frequencies in blood. What seemed typical of ankylosing spondylitis blood was a TCR beta motif built from several highly homologous variants.

Each TCR beta library was made by quantitative 5'-RACE that incorporated molecular barcodes. Each CDR3 protein gets one entry after TCRdb re-called the 5' RACE reads with MiXCR. The table includes roughly 300,000 distinct CDR3 sequences, around 8% detected once. This clonotype was picked up a small number of times. Its specificity is not known. This receptor was identified in a male donor with ankylosing spondylitis. Sequenced input: blood, either unsorted or a sorted T cell fraction (not recorded which).

CDR3 bases: TGTGCCACCAGCAGCTTACAGGGACACGGGGAGCTGTTTTTT. This sequence encodes CATSSLQGHGELFF. This chain links TRBV15 with TRBJ2-2; perhaps TRBD1 as D (6 bases). The germline gives CDR1 LNHNV, CDR2 YYDKDF (reference sequence). The ends were cut back, 3 bases at V and 7 bases at J, with 12 bases in the middle. The CDR3 runs to 14 residues.